This TCR beta chain was recovered during a study of blood T cell repertoires in COVID-19. V was cut by 4 bases and J by 7 bases, with 17 bases left in between. Germline V gives CDR1 LNHDA, CDR2 SQIVND (reference sequence). CDR3 length: 16 amino acids. This table comes from immunoSEQ multiplex PCR, and its TCRdb copy is limited to in-frame clones, with some not included. The profile shows fewer than 350,000 clones, around four fifths of them singletons. The specimen was peripheral blood. This TCR came from a woman aged 50 to 60 with active or convalescent COVID-19. The chain links TRBV19 to TRBJ1-6, with a possible D match to TRBD1 (6 bases). CDR3 region: CASSTLGAGSNSPLHF. The CDR3 DNA reads TGTGCCAGTAGTACCCTGGGGGCAGGGTCCAATTCACCCCTCCACTTT.